The source of this TCR beta chain is a study of T cell responses to AZD1222 COVID-19 vaccine. General study points: The study found Spike-specific TCR breadth and depth rose after two AZD1222 doses. The CD4 TCRs associated with vaccination extended across spike and predominated at 160-218 and 743-854. All repertoire sampling was performed exclusively after the peak T cell response. Most donors were white British, females outnumbered males, and clonal diversity was possibly underestimated.

The germline V gene encodes CDR1 SGHDN and CDR2 FVKESK. The CDR3 has 15 amino acids. V lost 4 bases to trimming and J lost 7 bases; unmatched junction nucleotides: 6. For this clone: Its antigen is not identified.

Assay used: immunoSEQ multiplex PCR; TCRdb lists only in-frame clones, some missing. This sample carries some 190,000 clones, roughly 92% of them seen once, and the ten largest clones take 1% to 1.5%. This receptor was identified in an adult in good health. The starting material was peripheral blood, obtained on day 0 of AZD1222 vaccination. This chain connects TRBV14 to TRBJ1-6; 8 bases agree with TRBD1. The CDR3 region has the DNA TGTGCCAGCAGCCTGACAAGACAGGGGAATTCACCCCTCCACTTT. Protein sequence: CASSLTRQGNSPLHF. Looking up the rest from reference TRBV14 and TRBJ1-6 gives the full variable domain: EAGVTQFPSHSVIEKGQTVTLRCDPISGHDNLYWYRRVMGKEIKFLLHFVKESKQDESGMPNNRFLAERTGGTYSTLKVQPAELEDSGVYFCASSLTRQGNSPLHFGNGTRLTVT.